The T cell receptor beta chain under discussion was sequenced for a study of T cells in Graves' hyperthyroidism and ophthalmopathy. Study results and limitations: The authors' 13 V-J model separated ophthalmopathy from stable hyperthyroidism. Most expanded thyroid clonotypes above 0.001 also appeared in blood. The model forecast ophthalmopathy, anticipating it by a median around 6.5 months before onset.

Only a few counts were recorded for this clonotype. Antigen unknown. There are 14 residues in the CDR3. After removal of 3 bases from V and 5 bases from J, the junction contained 6 bases not matched to a gene. The germline CDR1 and CDR2 sequences are SGDLS and YYNGEE. RNA transcripts provided the source from which TCR beta CDR3 regions were amplified. An initial round of RT-PCR targeting the TCR CDR3 relied on the HTBI primer set. TCRdb reprocessed the multiplex PCR reads with MiXCR, giving one entry per CDR3 protein. The sample has about 610,000 distinct CDR3 sequences, 16% seen once. Those patients with uncontrolled infection, other autoimmune disease, pregnancy or lactation were excluded.

The rearrangement uses TRBV9 and TRBJ2-7; 9 positions agree with TRBD2. The TCR originated in a woman between 40 and 55 years old with Graves' ophthalmopathy. The sequenced sample consisted of blood. This CDR3 is CASSAPGLADEQYF. The CDR3 nucleotides are TGTGCCAGCAGCGCTCCGGGACTAGCAGACGAGCAGTACTTC.